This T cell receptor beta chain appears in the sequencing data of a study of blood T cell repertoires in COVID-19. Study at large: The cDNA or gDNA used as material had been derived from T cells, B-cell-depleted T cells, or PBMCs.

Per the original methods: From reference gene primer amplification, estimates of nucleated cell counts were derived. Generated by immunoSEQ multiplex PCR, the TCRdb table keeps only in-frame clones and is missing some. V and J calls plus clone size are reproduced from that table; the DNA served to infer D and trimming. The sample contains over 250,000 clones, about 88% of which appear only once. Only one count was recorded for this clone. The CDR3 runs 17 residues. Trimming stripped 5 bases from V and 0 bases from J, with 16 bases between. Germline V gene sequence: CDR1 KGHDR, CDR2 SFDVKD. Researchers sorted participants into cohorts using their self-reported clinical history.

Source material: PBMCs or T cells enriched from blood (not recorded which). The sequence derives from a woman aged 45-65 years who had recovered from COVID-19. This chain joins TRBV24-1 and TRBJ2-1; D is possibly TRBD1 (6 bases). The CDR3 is CATSGKDRPSSYNEQFF. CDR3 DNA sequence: TGTGCCACCAGTGGTAAAGACAGGCCTAGCTCCTACAATGAGCAGTTCTTC.